This T cell receptor beta chain was identified in a study of technical replicates of blood from a few donors. This clone was detected only once. The germline V gene encodes CDR1 GTSNPN and CDR2 SVGIG (reference sequence). The CDR3 has 12 residues. Trimming stripped 2 bases from V and 5 bases from J, with 9 bases between. Assay: immunoSEQ multiplex PCR; the TCRdb copy retains only in-frame clones and omits some. The sample yields about 100,000 clones, 85% to 95% seen once. The TCR was taken from a human donor in good health. Sequencing was carried out using T cells isolated from PBMCs. This sequence joins TRBV30 and TRBJ2-5, with D unresolved. The CDR3 DNA reads TGTGCCTGGAGTTCAATTGGCGAGACCCAGTACTTC. Protein sequence: CAWSSIGETQYF.